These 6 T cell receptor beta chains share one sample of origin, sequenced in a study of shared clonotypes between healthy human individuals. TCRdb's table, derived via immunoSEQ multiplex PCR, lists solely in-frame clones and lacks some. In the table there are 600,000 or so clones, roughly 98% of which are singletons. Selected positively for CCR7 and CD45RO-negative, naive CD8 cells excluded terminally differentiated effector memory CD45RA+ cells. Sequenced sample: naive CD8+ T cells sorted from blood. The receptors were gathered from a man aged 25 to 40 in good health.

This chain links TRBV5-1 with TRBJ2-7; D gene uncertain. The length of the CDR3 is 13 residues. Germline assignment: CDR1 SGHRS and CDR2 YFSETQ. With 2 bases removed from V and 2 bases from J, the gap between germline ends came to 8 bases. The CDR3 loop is CASSFTPTYEQYF. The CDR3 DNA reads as TGCGCCAGCAGCTTTACACCGACCTACGAGCAGTACTTC. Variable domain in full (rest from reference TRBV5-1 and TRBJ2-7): KAGVTQTPRYLIKTRGQQVTLSCSPISGHRSVSWYQQTPGQGLQFLFEYFSETQRNKGNFPGRFSGRQFSNSRSEMNVSTLELGDSALYLCASSFTPTYEQYFGPGTRLTVT.

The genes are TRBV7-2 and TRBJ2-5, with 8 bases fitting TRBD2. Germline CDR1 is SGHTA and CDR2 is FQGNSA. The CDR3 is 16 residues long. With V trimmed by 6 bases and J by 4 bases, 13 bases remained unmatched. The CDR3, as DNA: TGTGCCAGCAGACTAAGTATGCCTAGCGGGCCAGAGACCCAGTACTTC. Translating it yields CASRLSMPSGPETQYF.

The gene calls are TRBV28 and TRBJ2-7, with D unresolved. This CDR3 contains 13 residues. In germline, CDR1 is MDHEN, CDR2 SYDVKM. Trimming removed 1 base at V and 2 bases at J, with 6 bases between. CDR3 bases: TGTGCCAGCAGTTTATTCCAGGCCTACGAGCAGTACTTC. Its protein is CASSLFQAYEQYF.

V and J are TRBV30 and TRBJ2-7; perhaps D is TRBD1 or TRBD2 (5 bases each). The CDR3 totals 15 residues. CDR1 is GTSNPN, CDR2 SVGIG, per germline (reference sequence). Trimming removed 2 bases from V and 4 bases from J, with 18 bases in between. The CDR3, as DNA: TGTGCCTGGAGTAGTCCCTCGGGGACGGTTTACGAGCAGTACTTC. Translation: CAWSSPSGTVYEQYF.

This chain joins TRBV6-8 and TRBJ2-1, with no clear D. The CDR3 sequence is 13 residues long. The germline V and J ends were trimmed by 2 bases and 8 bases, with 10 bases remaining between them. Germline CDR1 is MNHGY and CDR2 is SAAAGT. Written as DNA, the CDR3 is TGTGCCAGCAGTTACCGTTTGGTCGATGAGCAGTTCTTC. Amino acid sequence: CASSYRLVDEQFF.

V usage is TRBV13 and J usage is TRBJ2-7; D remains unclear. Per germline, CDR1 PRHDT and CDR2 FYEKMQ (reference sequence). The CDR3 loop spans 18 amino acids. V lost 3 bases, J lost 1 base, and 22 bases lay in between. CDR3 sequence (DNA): TGTGCCAGCAGCTTTCCGCCGCGGCGCAGCTCTCGGTCCTACGAGCAGTACTTC. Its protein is CASSFPPRRSSRSYEQYF. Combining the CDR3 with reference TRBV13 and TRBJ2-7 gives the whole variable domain AAGVIQSPRHLIKEKRETATLKCYPIPRHDTVYWYQQGPGQDPQFLISFYEKMQSDKGSIPDRFSAQQFSDYHSELNMSSLELGDSALYFCASSFPPRRSSRSYEQYFGPGTRLTVT.